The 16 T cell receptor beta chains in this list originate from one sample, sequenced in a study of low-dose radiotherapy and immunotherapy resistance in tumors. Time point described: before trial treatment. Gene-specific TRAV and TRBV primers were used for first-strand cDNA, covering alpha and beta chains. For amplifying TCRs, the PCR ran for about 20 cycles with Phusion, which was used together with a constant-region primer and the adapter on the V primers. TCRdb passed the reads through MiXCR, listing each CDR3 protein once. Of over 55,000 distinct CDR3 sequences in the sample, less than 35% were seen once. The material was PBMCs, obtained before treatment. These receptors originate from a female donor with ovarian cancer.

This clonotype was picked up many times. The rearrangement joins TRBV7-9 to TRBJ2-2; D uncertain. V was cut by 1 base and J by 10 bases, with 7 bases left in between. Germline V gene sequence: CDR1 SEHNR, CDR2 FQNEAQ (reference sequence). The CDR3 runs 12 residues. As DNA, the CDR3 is TGTGCCAGCAGCTTAGTAGGTGTGGAGCTGTTTTTT. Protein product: CASSLVGVELFF.

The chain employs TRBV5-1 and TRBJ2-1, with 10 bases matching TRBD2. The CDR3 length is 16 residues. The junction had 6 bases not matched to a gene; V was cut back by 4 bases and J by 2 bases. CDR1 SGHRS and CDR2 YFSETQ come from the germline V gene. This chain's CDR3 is CASSPSGTSAYNEQFF. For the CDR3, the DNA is TGCGCCAGCAGCCCCTCCGGGACTAGCGCCTACAATGAGCAGTTCTTC.

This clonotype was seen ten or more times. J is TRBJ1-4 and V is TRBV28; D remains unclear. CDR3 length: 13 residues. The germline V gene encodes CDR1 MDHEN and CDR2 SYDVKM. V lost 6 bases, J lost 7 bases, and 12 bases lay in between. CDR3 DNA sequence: TGTGCCAGCAGGCAACCGGACCTTGAAAAACTGTTTTTT. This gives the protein CASRQPDLEKLFF.

CDR3 protein: CASSPLGTRANTQYF. The CDR3 bases are TGTGCCAGCAGTCCTTTGGGGACTCGCGCTAATACGCAGTATTTT. The rearrangement joins TRBV6-1 to TRBJ2-3, with D possibly matching TRBD2 (6 bases). Trimming pared 5 bases from V and 7 bases from J, leaving 19 bases between. CDR3 length: 15 amino acids. The germline gives CDR1 MNHNS, CDR2 SASEGT.

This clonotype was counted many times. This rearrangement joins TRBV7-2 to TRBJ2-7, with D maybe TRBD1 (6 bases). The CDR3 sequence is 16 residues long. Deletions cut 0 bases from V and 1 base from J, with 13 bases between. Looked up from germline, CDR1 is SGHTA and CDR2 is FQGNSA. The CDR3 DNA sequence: TGTGCCAGCAGCTTAGCGGTAGCAGGGGCTTCCTACGAGCAGTACTTC. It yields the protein CASSLAVAGASYEQYF. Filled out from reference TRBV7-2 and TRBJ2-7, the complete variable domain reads GAGVSQSPSNKVTEKGKDVELRCDPISGHTALYWYRQSLGQGLEFLIYFQGNSAPDKSGLPSDRFSAERTGGSVSTLTIQRTQQEDSAVYLCASSLAVAGASYEQYFGPGTRLTVT.

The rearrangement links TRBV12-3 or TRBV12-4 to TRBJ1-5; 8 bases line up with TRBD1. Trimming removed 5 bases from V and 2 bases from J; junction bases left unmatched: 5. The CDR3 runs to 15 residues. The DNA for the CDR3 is TGTGCCAGCAGTCTCCAGACAGGGGGCAATCAGCCCCAGCATTTT. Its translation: CASSLQTGGNQPQHF.

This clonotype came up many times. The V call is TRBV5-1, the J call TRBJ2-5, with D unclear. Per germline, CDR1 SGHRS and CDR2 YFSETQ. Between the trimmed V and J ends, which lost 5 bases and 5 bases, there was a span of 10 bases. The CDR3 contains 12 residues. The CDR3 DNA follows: TGCGCCAGCAGTTTCCCTTCGGAGACCCAGTACTTC. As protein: CASSFPSETQYF.

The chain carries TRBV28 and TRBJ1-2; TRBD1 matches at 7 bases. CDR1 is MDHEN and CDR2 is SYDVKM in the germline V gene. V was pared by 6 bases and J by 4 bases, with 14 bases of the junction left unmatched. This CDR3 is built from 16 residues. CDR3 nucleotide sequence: TGTGCCAGCAGCCCCCGGGAGGGGGCGTCCCCCTATGGCTACACCTTC. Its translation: CASSPREGASPYGYTF.

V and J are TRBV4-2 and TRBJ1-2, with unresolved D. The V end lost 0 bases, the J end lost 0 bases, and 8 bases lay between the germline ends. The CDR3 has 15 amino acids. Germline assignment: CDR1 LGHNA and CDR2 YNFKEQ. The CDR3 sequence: CASSQDRSTNYGYTF. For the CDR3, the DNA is TGTGCCAGCAGCCAAGACAGGTCTACTAACTATGGCTACACCTTC.

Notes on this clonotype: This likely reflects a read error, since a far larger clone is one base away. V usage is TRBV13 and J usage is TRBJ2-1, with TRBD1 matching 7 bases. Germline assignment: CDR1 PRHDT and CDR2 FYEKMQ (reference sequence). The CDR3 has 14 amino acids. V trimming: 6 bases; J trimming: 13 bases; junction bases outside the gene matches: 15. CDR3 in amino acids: CASSENRGQETQFF. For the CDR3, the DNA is TGTGCCAGCAGTGAGAACAGGGGACAAGAGACCCAGTTCTTC.

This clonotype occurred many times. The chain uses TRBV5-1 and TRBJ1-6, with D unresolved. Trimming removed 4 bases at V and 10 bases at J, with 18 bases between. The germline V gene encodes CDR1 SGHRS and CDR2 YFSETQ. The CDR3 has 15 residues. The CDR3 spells CASSQAGAQQSPLHF. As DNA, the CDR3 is TGCGCCAGCAGCCAGGCGGGAGCGCAACAGTCACCCCTCCACTTT.

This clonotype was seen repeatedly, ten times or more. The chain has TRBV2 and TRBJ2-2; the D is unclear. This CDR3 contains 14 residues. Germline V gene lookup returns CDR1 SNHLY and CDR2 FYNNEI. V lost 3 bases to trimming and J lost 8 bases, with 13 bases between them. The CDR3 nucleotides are TGTGCCAGCAGTGAGGCAACTCCCCGTGGGGAGCTGTTTTTT. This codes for CASSEATPRGELFF.

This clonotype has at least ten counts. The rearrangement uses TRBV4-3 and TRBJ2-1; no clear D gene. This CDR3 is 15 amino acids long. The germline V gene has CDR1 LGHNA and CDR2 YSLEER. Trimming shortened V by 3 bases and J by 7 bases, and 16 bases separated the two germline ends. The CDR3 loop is CASSQSLTAENEQFF. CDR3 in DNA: TGCGCCAGCAGCCAGAGCTTGACTGCTGAAAATGAGCAGTTCTTC.

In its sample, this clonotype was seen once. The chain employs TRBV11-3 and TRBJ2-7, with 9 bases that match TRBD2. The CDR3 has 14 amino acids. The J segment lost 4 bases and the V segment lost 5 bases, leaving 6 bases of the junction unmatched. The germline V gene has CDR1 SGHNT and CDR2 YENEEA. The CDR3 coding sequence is TGTGCCAGCAGCCTTAGCGGGAGTATTTACGAGCAGTACTTC. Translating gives CASSLSGSIYEQYF.

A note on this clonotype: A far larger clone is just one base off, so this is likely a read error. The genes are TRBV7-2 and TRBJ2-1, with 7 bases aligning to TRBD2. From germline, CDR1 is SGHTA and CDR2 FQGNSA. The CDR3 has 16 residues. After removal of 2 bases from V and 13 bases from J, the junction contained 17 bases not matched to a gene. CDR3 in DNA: TGTGCCAGCAGCTTAAAATTGGGCAGGGCGGGGGAGACCCAGTTCTTC. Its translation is CASSLKLGRAGETQFF.

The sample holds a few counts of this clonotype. CDR3 loop: CASSYGSITDTQYF. CDR3 in DNA: TGTGCCAGCAGTTATGGGTCCATCACAGATACGCAGTATTTT. The gene calls are TRBV6-2 or TRBV6-3 and TRBJ2-3, with D hard to call. Germline CDR1 is MNHEY and CDR2 is SVGEGT. This CDR3 has 14 amino acids. V lost 3 bases, J lost 2 bases, and 9 bases lay in between.